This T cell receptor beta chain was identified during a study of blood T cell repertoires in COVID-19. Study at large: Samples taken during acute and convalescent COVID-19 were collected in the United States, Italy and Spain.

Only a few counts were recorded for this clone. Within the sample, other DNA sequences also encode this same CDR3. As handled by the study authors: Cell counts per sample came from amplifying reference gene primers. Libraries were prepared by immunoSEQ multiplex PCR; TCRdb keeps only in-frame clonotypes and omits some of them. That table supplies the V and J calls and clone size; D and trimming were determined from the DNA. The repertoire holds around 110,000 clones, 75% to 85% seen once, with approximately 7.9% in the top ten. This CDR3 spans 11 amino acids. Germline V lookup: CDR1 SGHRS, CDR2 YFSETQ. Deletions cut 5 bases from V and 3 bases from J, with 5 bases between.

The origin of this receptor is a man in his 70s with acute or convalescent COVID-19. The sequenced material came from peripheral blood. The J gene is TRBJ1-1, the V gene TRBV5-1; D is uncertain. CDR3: CASSSDTEAFF. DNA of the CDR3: TGCGCCAGCAGTTCGGACACTGAAGCTTTCTTT.